A single sample gave rise to the 29 T cell receptor beta chains below, sequenced in a study of graft-versus-host responses after intestinal transplantation (dated by TCRdb to the early 2020s). Intraepithelial and lamina propria lymphocytes were isolated from graft specimens using dithiothreitol, EDTA incubations and collagenase D digestion. Library prep was done by the immunoSEQ multiplex PCR assay. The table comes from immuneACCESS by way of TCRdb, which keeps in-frame sequences with V and J called. Part of the clones is missing from these tables; in studies checked, under half for an unresolved V gene and the rest for unknown reasons. This sample has 9,000 to 15,000 clones in its table, and 60% to 75% of those were observed once. The leading ten clones occupy 4% to 5.5% of the sample. The specimen comprised ileum tissue, sampled less than 150 days after intestinal transplantation. Source of these receptors: a human patient who received an intestinal transplant, so some T cells may come from the graft donor.

This chain connects TRBV5-1 to TRBJ2-1; TRBD2 aligns across 12 bases. From germline, CDR1 is SGHRS and CDR2 YFSETQ. The CDR3 contains 15 residues. V lost 0 bases, J lost 7 bases, and 2 bases stayed unmatched. Here the CDR3 reads CASSLELAGGNEQFF. DNA for the CDR3: TGCGCCAGCAGCTTGGAACTAGCGGGGGGAAATGAGCAGTTCTTC.

V usage is TRBV25-1 and J usage is TRBJ1-4; a weak D match, TRBD1 (5 bases). The V and J ends lost 3 bases and 5 bases respectively, with 10 bases between them. The CDR3 totals 14 residues. Germline V gene data show CDR1 as MGHDK and CDR2 as SYGVNS. The CDR3 sequence is CASSDGGFNEKLFF. DNA of the CDR3: TGTGCCAGCAGTGATGGGGGGTTCAATGAAAAACTGTTTTTT. Based on the CDR3 plus reference TRBV25-1 and TRBJ1-4, the full variable domain is EADIYQTPRYLVIGTGKKITLECSQTMGHDKMYWYQQDPGMELHLIHYSYGVNSTEKGDLSSESTVSRIRTEHFPLTLESARPSHTSQYLCASSDGGFNEKLFFGSGTQLSVL.

This sequence joins TRBV18 and TRBJ2-3, with TRBD2 matching over 11 bases. The V gene's germline CDR1 is KGHSH and CDR2 LQKENI. The J segment lost 5 bases and the V segment lost 3 bases, leaving 7 bases of the junction unmatched. CDR3 length: 16 amino acids. The CDR3 DNA follows: TGTGCCAGCTCACCCTATAGCGGGAGGGCCGAAGATACGCAGTATTTT. Translation gives CASSPYSGRAEDTQYF.

This chain uses TRBV5-1 with TRBJ1-1; tentative D call: TRBD1 (6 bases). The V gene lost 4 bases and the J gene lost 3 bases, with 16 bases spanning the gap. In germline, CDR1 is SGHRS, CDR2 YFSETQ. This CDR3 is built from 15 residues. CDR3 coding DNA: TGCGCCAGCAGCATTTCTCCAGGGGTTTACACTGAAGCTTTCTTT. The encoded protein is CASSISPGVYTEAFF.

The V and J genes are TRBV7-2 and TRBJ2-5; 8 nucleotides match TRBD1. The CDR3 spans 15 residues. Germline-derived CDR1 and CDR2 are SGHTA and FQGNSA. The V and J ends lost 7 bases and 2 bases, in that order; junction bases with no gene match: 9. In DNA form, the CDR3 reads TGTGCCAGCACCGGACAGGGACTGTCACAAGAGACCCAGTACTTC. Translation: CASTGQGLSQETQYF.

The chain employs TRBV10-3 and TRBJ2-5; TRBD2 agrees at 9 bases. Germline V gene lookup returns CDR1 ENHRY and CDR2 SYGVKD. Trimming took 10 bases from V and 5 from J; bases not matched to a gene: 5. CDR3 length: 12 amino acids. CDR3: CASGGERETQYF. In nucleotides, the CDR3 is TGTGCCAGCGGGGGGGAACGGGAGACCCAGTACTTC.

The genes are TRBV19 and TRBJ1-5, with D maybe TRBD1 (6 bases). There are 17 residues in the CDR3. The germline V gene encodes CDR1 LNHDA and CDR2 SQIVND (reference sequence). The germline V and J ends were trimmed by 1 base and 0 bases, with 13 bases remaining between them. The CDR3 reads CASSIVGRGYSNQPQHF. Written as DNA, the CDR3 is TGTGCCAGTAGTATAGTCGGCAGGGGATATAGCAATCAGCCCCAGCATTTT.

This clone was seen only once. The rearrangement links TRBV18 to TRBJ1-2; TRBD1 matches at 9 bases. This CDR3 comprises 15 residues. CDR1 and CDR2 from the germline V gene are KGHSH and LQKENI. The junction had 5 bases not matched to a gene; V was cut back by 6 bases and J by 0 bases. CDR3 sequence (DNA): TGTGCCAGCTCCGAGGACAGGGGACCTAACTATGGCTACACCTTC. Encoded protein: CASSEDRGPNYGYTF.

The chain has TRBV9 and TRBJ2-3; possibly TRBD1 for D (6 bases). CDR1 and CDR2 from the germline V gene are SGDLS and YYNGEE. The CDR3 has 16 residues. The V and J ends lost 0 bases and 3 bases respectively, with 14 bases between them. CDR3 amino acids: CASSVDLVQGTDTQYF. The CDR3 nucleotides read TGTGCCAGCAGCGTAGATCTTGTTCAGGGGACAGATACGCAGTATTTT.

This chain uses TRBV15 with TRBJ2-7; TRBD2 matches at 7 bases. Germline V gene sequence: CDR1 LNHNV, CDR2 YYDKDF (reference sequence). Losses at the gene ends were 4 bases for V and 3 bases for J; bases not matched to a gene: 6. This CDR3 region has 14 residues. CDR3 sequence reads: CATSIGGYNYEQYF. Written as DNA, the CDR3 is TGTGCCACCAGCATCGGGGGGTACAACTACGAGCAGTACTTC. The complete variable domain, with remaining parts taken from reference TRBV15 and TRBJ2-7, reads DAMVIQNPRYQVTQFGKPVTLSCSQTLNHNVMYWYQQKSSQAPKLLFHYYDKDFNNEADTPDNFQSRRPNTSFCFLDIRSPGLGDTAMYLCATSIGGYNYEQYFGPGTRLTVT.

The DNA of the CDR3 is TGTGCCAGCAGCGATGACCGCGGATGTGAGCCCCAGCATTTT. As protein: CASSDDRGCEPQHF. The chain employs TRBV4-2 and TRBJ1-5; D unresolved. The CDR3 is 14 amino acids. V was cut by 5 bases and J by 8 bases, with 16 bases left in between. In germline, CDR1 is LGHNA, CDR2 YNFKEQ.

The genes are TRBV5-5 and TRBJ2-3, with 7 nucleotides matching TRBD1. The CDR3 has 16 residues. Germline V gene sequence: CDR1 SGHKS, CDR2 YYEKEE (reference sequence). V lost 0 bases and J lost 4; bases outside the gene matches: 8. CDR3 bases: TGTGCCAGCAGCTTGGGCGACAGGGTTAAGGCAGATACGCAGTATTTT. Amino acid sequence: CASSLGDRVKADTQYF.

This chain joins TRBV6-5 and TRBJ2-7; D ambiguous. Per germline, CDR1 MNHEY and CDR2 SVGAGI. V lost 0 bases and J lost 1, with 10 bases in between. This CDR3 spans 15 amino acids. The CDR3 nucleotides read TGTGCCAGCAGTTACTCGGCAGGTCAATCCTACGAGCAGTACTTC. The encoded protein is CASSYSAGQSYEQYF.

The chain recombines TRBV7-9 with TRBJ2-3; TRBD2 matches 10 bases. Germline CDR1 and CDR2: SEHNR and FQNEAQ (reference sequence). The CDR3 runs 16 residues. Trimming at V came to 3 bases and at J to 3 bases, leaving 6 bases not matched to a gene. In DNA, the CDR3 is TGTGCCAGCAGCTTTGCCGGGACTAGCGAGACAGATACGCAGTATTTT. Translating gives CASSFAGTSETDTQYF. The complete variable domain, with remaining parts taken from reference TRBV7-9 and TRBJ2-3, reads DTGVSQNPRHKITKRGQNVTFRCDPISEHNRLYWYRQTLGQGPEFLTYFQNEAQLEKSRLLSDRFSAERPKGSFSTLEIQRTEQGDSAMYLCASSFAGTSETDTQYFGPGTRLTVL.

Only a few counts were recorded for this clone. This chain uses TRBV2 with TRBJ2-7; D is undetermined. The V end lost 8 bases, the J end lost 5 bases, and 16 bases lay between the germline ends. The CDR3 extends over 13 amino acids. From germline, CDR1 is SNHLY and CDR2 FYNNEI. For the CDR3, the DNA is TGTGCCAGCGCCCCCGGTATCCGGGACGAGCAGTACTTC. Translated, it gives CASAPGIRDEQYF.

The V gene is TRBV4-1, the J gene TRBJ2-2; D is unclear. V lost 3 bases, J lost 4 bases, and 6 bases lay in between. The CDR3 is made up of 13 amino acids. Germline V gene lookup returns CDR1 MGHRA and CDR2 YSYEKL. The CDR3 nucleotides read TGCGCCAGCAGCCATGTGAGCACCGGGGAGCTGTTTTTT. It translates to CASSHVSTGELFF.

The V gene is TRBV4-3, the J gene TRBJ2-3, with 8 positions matching TRBD2. Unmatched junction bases numbered 10, after V lost 1 base and J lost 4 bases. The germline CDR1 and CDR2 sequences are LGHNA and YSLEER. The CDR3 length is 17 residues. CDR3 in amino acids: CASSQVPGLAAADTQYF. CDR3 sequence (DNA): TGCGCCAGCAGCCAAGTCCCAGGACTAGCTGCCGCAGATACGCAGTATTTT.

The rearrangement links TRBV28 to TRBJ2-5; TRBD2 matches 8 bases. Germline V gene lookup returns CDR1 MDHEN and CDR2 SYDVKM. The CDR3 totals 14 residues. V dropped 8 bases and J dropped 2; count of bases not matched to a gene: 7. The DNA for the CDR3 is TGTGCCAGCGGGCGGGGGGTTGGGCAAGAGACCCAGTACTTC. Its protein is CASGRGVGQETQYF.

This chain links TRBV11-2 with TRBJ2-2; a weak D match, TRBD1 (5 bases). The CDR3 is made up of 15 amino acids. The germline V and J ends were trimmed by 5 bases and 4 bases, with 14 bases remaining between them. Germline CDR1 and CDR2: SGHAT and FQNNGV. CDR3 in amino acids: CASSRQPVITGELFF. In nucleotides, the CDR3 is TGTGCCAGCAGCCGACAGCCAGTTATCACCGGGGAGCTGTTTTTT.

The rearrangement joins TRBV25-1 to TRBJ1-6; TRBD1 agrees at 7 bases. CDR1 and CDR2 from the germline V gene are MGHDK and SYGVNS. The trim removed 6 bases at V and 8 bases at J, leaving 7 bases unmatched. This CDR3 has 14 amino acids. The CDR3 DNA is TGTGCCAGCAGACCGACAGGGAAGGATTCACCCCTCCACTTT. Protein product: CASRPTGKDSPLHF.

The chain employs TRBV9 and TRBJ2-5; 10 bases map to TRBD2. The V gene's germline CDR1 is SGDLS and CDR2 YYNGEE. Unmatched junction bases numbered 19, after V lost 3 bases and J lost 5 bases. This CDR3 region has 19 residues. The CDR3 region has the DNA TGTGCCAGCAGCGCCGGGGGCCCCGTGGTTCCAGCGGGAGGGGAGACCCAGTACTTC. This encodes CASSAGGPVVPAGGETQYF. Using reference TRBV9 and TRBJ2-5 for the parts outside the CDR3, the full variable domain is DSGVTQTPKHLITATGQRVTLRCSPRSGDLSVYWYQQSLDQGLQFLIQYYNGEERAKGNILERFSAQQFPDLHSELNLSSLELGDSALYFCASSAGGPVVPAGGETQYFGPGTRLLVL.

Comments on this clone: Relative to the germline gene, one junction end is altered; a read error may explain this. The chain has TRBV7-3 and TRBJ2-1, with no clear D. Per the germline V gene, CDR1 is SGHTA and CDR2 is FQGTGA. The CDR3 has 15 amino acids. The chain's CDR3 is CASSLILVSSNEQFF. In DNA, the CDR3 is TGTGCCAGCAGCTTAATTTTAGTTTCCTCCAATGAGCAGTTCTTC.

This clone has only a few counts. The genes are TRBV27 and TRBJ1-2; 8 positions match TRBD1. From germline, CDR1 is MNHEY and CDR2 SMNVEV (reference sequence). The CDR3 has 14 residues. The V segment lost 7 bases and the J segment 7 bases; nucleotides outside the gene matches: 11. This chain's CDR3 is CASNPQRTGSGYTF. The CDR3 DNA sequence: TGTGCCAGCAATCCACAGAGGACAGGGTCTGGCTACACCTTC.

The gene calls are TRBV9 and TRBJ2-3; TRBD2 agrees at 7 bases. This CDR3 is built from 16 residues. From germline, CDR1 is SGDLS and CDR2 YYNGEE. Trimming removed 0 bases from V and 2 bases from J; junction bases left unmatched: 6. Written as DNA, the CDR3 is TGTGCCAGCAGCGTAGGACGAGCGGGGACCACAGATACGCAGTATTTT. The encoded protein is CASSVGRAGTTDTQYF. The full variable domain, completed using reference TRBV9 and TRBJ2-3, is DSGVTQTPKHLITATGQRVTLRCSPRSGDLSVYWYQQSLDQGLQFLIQYYNGEERAKGNILERFSAQQFPDLHSELNLSSLELGDSALYFCASSVGRAGTTDTQYFGPGTRLTVL.

This rearrangement joins TRBV4-1 to TRBJ1-1; D call uncertain. The CDR3 has 14 residues. Trimming pared 5 bases from V and 1 base from J, leaving 11 bases between. In germline, CDR1 is MGHRA, CDR2 YSYEKL. The CDR3 reads CASSDYEWNTEAFF. The CDR3 coding sequence is TGCGCCAGCAGCGATTATGAGTGGAACACTGAAGCTTTCTTT.

This rearrangement joins TRBV9 to TRBJ1-3; D remains unclear. V shed 3 bases and J shed 0 bases, with 4 bases lying between them. From germline, CDR1 is SGDLS and CDR2 YYNGEE. CDR3 length equals 13 residues. The CDR3 DNA is TGTGCCAGCAGCGACAGCTCTGGAAACACCATATATTTT. It codes for CASSDSSGNTIYF. Supplemented by reference TRBV9 and TRBJ1-3, the full variable domain reads DSGVTQTPKHLITATGQRVTLRCSPRSGDLSVYWYQQSLDQGLQFLIQYYNGEERAKGNILERFSAQQFPDLHSELNLSSLELGDSALYFCASSDSSGNTIYFGEGSWLTVV.

The gene calls are TRBV6-6 and TRBJ1-4; maybe TRBD1 (5 bases). The CDR3 consists of 15 residues. Germline-derived CDR1 and CDR2 are MNHNY and SVGAGI (reference sequence). Deletions cut 3 bases from V and 10 bases from J, with 18 bases between. The CDR3 nucleotides read TGTGCCAGCAGTTATTTTCCAGACAGTTGGAGAAAACTGTTTTTT. Its translation is CASSYFPDSWRKLFF.

This clone was seen more than once but under ten times. The V and J genes are TRBV4-3 and TRBJ2-3; 16 positions match TRBD2. This CDR3 comprises 16 residues. From germline, CDR1 is LGHNA and CDR2 YSLEER. The J segment lost 4 bases and the V segment lost 3 bases, leaving 1 base of the junction unmatched. CDR3 sequence reads: CASSQGTSGGADTQYF. CDR3 nucleotide sequence: TGCGCCAGCAGCCAGGGGACTAGCGGGGGGGCAGATACGCAGTATTTT.

The chain links TRBV5-1 to TRBJ2-7; D possibly corresponds to TRBD2 (5 bases). Germline CDR1 SGHRS, CDR2 YFSETQ. This CDR3 is 13 amino acids long. V was cut by 7 bases and J by 2 bases, with 13 bases left in between. The CDR3 DNA is TGCGCCAGCGGGAGAGACGCCCCCTACGAGCAGTACTTC. Translation gives CASGRDAPYEQYF. Full variable domain (remainder filled in from reference TRBV5-1 and TRBJ2-7): KAGVTQTPRYLIKTRGQQVTLSCSPISGHRSVSWYQQTPGQGLQFLFEYFSETQRNKGNFPGRFSGRQFSNSRSEMNVSTLELGDSALYLCASGRDAPYEQYFGPGTRLTVT.